This T cell receptor (beta chain) derives from a study of blood T cell repertoires in COVID-19. Study background: The cDNA or gDNA used as material had been derived from T cells, B-cell-depleted T cells, or PBMCs.

Measured with immunoSEQ multiplex PCR; TCRdb has only the in-frame clones, and not every one. The profile covers over 200,000 clones, with about 90% appearing a single time and 1.9% taken by the ten largest. Sequenced sample: peripheral blood. The TCR sequence derives from a man aged 35 to 55 with active or convalescent COVID-19.

CDR3 nucleotides: TGTGCCAGCAGCCAAGATGCACTAGCGGGCACAGATACGCAGTATTTT. Its protein product is CASSQDALAGTDTQYF. The chain is built from TRBV4-2 and TRBJ2-3, with 8 bases fitting TRBD2. Unmatched junction bases numbered 3, after V lost 0 bases and J lost 1 base. CDR3 length equals 16 residues. Germline-derived CDR1 and CDR2 are LGHNA and YNFKEQ.